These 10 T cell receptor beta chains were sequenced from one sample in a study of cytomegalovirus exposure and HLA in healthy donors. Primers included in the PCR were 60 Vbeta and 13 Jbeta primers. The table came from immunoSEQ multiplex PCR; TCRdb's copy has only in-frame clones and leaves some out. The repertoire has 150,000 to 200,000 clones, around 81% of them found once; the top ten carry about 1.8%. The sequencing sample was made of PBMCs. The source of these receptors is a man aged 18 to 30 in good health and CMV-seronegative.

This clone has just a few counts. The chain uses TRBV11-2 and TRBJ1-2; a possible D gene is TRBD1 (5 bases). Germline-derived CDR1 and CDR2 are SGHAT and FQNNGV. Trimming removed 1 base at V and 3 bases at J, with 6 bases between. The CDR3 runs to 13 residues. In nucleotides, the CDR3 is TGTGCCAGCAGCTTAGCCAGGGACTATGGCTACACCTTC. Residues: CASSLARDYGYTF.

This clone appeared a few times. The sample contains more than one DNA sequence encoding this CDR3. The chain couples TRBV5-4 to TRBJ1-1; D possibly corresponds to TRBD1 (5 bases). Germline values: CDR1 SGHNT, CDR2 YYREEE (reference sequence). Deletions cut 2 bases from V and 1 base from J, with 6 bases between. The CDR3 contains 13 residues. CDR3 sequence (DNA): TGTGCCAGCAGCTTAACAGGGAACACTGAAGCTTTCTTT. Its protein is CASSLTGNTEAFF.

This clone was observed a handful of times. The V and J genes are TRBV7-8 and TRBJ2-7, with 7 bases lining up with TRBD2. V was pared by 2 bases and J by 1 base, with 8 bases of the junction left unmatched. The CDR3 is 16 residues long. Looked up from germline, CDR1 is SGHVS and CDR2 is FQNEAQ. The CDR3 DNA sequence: TGTGCCAGCAGCTTATTTCGGGCGGGGGTGTCCTACGAGCAGTACTTC. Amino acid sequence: CASSLFRAGVSYEQYF.

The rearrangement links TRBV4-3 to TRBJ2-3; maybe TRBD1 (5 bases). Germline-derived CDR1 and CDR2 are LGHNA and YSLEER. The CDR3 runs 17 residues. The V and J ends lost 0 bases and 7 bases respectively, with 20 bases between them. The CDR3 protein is CASSQDPPRGGQHTQYF. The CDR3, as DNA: TGCGCCAGCAGCCAAGACCCGCCAAGGGGCGGACAACATACGCAGTATTTT.

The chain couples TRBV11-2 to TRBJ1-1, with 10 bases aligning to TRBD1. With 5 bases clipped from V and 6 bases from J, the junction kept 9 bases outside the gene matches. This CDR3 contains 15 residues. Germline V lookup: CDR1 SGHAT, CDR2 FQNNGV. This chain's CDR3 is CASSKKGQGSPEAFF. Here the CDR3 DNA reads TGTGCCAGCAGCAAGAAGGGACAGGGGTCTCCTGAAGCTTTCTTT. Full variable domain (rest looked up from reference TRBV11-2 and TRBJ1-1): EAGVAQSPRYKIIEKRQSVAFWCNPISGHATLYWYQQILGQGPKLLIQFQNNGVVDDSQLPKDRFSAERLKGVDSTLKIQPAKLEDSAVYLCASSKKGQGSPEAFFGQGTRLTVV.

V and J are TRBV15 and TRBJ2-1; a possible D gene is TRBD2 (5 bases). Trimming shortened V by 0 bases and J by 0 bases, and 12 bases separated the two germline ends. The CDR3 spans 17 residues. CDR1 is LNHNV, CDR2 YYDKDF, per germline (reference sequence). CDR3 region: CATSRDTSSVSYNEQFF. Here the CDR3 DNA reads TGTGCCACCAGCAGAGATACTAGTTCCGTCTCCTACAATGAGCAGTTCTTC. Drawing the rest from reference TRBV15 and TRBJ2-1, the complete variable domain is DAMVIQNPRYQVTQFGKPVTLSCSQTLNHNVMYWYQQKSSQAPKLLFHYYDKDFNNEADTPDNFQSRRPNTSFCFLDIRSPGLGDTAMYLCATSRDTSSVSYNEQFFGPGTRLTVL.

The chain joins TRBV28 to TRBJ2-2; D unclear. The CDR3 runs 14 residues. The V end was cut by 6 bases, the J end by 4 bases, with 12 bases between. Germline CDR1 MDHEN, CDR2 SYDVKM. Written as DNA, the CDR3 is TGTGCCAGCAGGCGGAGTCGTGGCACCGGGGAGCTGTTTTTT. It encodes CASRRSRGTGELFF.

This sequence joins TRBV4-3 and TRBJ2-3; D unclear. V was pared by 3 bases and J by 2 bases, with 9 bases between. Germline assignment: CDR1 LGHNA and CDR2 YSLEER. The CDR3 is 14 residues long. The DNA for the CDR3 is TGCGCCAGCAGCCAGTCTACTAACACAGATACGCAGTATTTT. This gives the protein CASSQSTNTDTQYF.

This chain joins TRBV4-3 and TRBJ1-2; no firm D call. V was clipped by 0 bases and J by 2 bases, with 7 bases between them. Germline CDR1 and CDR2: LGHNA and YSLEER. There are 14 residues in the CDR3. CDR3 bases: TGCGCCAGCAGCCAAGATGCTATGAACTATGGCTACACCTTC. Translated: CASSQDAMNYGYTF.

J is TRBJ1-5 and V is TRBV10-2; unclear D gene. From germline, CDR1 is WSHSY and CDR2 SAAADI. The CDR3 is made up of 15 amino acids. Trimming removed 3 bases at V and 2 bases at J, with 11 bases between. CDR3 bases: TGCGCCAGCAGTGAATGGGCCGGGGGCAATCAGCCCCAGCATTTT. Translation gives CASSEWAGGNQPQHF.